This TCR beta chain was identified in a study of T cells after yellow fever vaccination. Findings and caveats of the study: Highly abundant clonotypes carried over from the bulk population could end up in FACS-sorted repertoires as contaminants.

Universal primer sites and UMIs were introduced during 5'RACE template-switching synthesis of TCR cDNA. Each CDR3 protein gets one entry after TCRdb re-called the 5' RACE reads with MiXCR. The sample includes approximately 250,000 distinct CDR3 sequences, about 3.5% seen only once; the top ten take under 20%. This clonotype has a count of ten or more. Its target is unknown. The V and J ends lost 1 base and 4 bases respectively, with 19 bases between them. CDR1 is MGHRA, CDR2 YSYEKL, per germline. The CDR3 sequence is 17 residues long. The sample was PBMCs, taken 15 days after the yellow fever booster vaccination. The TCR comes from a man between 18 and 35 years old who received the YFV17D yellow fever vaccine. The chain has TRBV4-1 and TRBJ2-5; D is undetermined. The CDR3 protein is CASSQVSSSSPRETQYF. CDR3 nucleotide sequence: TGCGCCAGCAGCCAAGTTTCCAGTTCTAGTCCGAGAGAGACCCAGTACTTC.